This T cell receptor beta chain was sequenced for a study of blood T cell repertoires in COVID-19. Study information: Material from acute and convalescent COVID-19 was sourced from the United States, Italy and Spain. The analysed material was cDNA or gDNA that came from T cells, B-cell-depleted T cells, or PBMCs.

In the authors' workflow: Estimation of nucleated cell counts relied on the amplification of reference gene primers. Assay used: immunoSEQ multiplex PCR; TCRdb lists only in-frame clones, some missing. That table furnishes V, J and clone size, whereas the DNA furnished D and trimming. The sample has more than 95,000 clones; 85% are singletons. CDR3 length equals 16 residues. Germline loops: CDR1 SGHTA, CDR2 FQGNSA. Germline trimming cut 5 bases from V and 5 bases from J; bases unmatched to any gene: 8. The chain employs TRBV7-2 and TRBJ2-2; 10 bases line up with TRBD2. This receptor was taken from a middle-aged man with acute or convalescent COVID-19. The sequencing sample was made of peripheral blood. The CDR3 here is CASSAQELAGTGELFF. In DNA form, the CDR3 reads TGTGCCAGCAGCGCACAAGAACTAGCGGGGACCGGGGAGCTGTTTTTT.